A selection of T cell receptor beta chains follows, all from one sample in a study of T-cell reconstitution after alpha-beta-depleted transplantation in children. Via MiXCR, TCRdb re-called the PCR reads, giving one row per CDR3 protein. The repertoire holds about 420,000 distinct CDR3 sequences, 15% to 20% seen once, with around 30% in the top ten. The source material was PBMCs, mostly from graft donor cells, sampled 360 days after TCRalphabeta/CD19-depleted stem cell transplant. The receptors shown here come from a boy under three years old who had a stem cell transplant for Wiskott-Aldrich syndrome, so the T cells may come from the graft donor. Each CDR3 is given with its conserved first and last residue. D genes are given only for firm matches. Size values are once, few and many counts, or a class for expanded clones, and some rows have none.

V	J	D	size	DNA	CDR3
TRBV10-3	TRBJ2-1	.	.	TGTGCCATCAGTGAGGGTGTGATAGTAGACCCTGAGCAGTTCTTC	CAISEGVIVDPEQFF
TRBV10-3	TRBJ2-1	.	many	TGTGCCATCAGTGCCACGAAACGGGATGAGCAGTTCTTC	CAISATKRDEQFF
TRBV20-1	TRBJ2-1	TRBD2	.	TGCAGTGCTAGGCGGGAGCGATCCTACAATGAGCAGTTCTTC	CSARRERSYNEQFF
TRBV12-3/TRBV12-4	TRBJ2-1	.	many	TGTGCCAGCAGTAAGACCTCCAAAGGGTACGGGGAGCAGTTCTTC	CASSKTSKGYGEQFF
TRBV4-1	TRBJ2-1	.	few	TGCGCCAGCAGCCAAGATAACAGGGAGATCTTC	CASSQDNREIF
TRBV7-2	TRBJ2-5	.	many	TGTGCCAGCAGCTTCGGATGGCAAGAGACCCAGTACTTC	CASSFGWQETQYF
TRBV6-1	TRBJ2-3	TRBD2	few	TGTGCCAGCAGGTCCGGGACTAGCGGGAGGCGCACAGATACGCAGTATTTT	CASRSGTSGRRTDTQYF
TRBV12-3/TRBV12-4	TRBJ2-7	.	few	TGTGCCAGCAGTTTCCGGGGGTGGAGAGGGAGCTACGAGCAGTACTTC	CASSFRGWRGSYEQYF
TRBV6-1	TRBJ2-7	TRBD1	.	TGTGCCAGCAGGACAACAGGGGCCAGCTCCTACGAGCAGTACTTC	CASRTTGASSYEQYF
TRBV7-9	TRBJ1-3	TRBD1	many	TGTGCCAGCAGCTTCCCTCTCGGCGGACAGGGAAAAAACACCATATATTTT	CASSFPLGGQGKNTIYF
TRBV6-5	TRBJ2-2	.	.	TGTGCCGTTCGACTTAACACCGGGGAGCTGTTTTTT	CAVRLNTGELFF
TRBV24-1	TRBJ1-1	.	many	TGTGCCACCAGTTGGGGAGGGGAAGCTTTCTTT	CATSWGGEAFF
TRBV2	TRBJ2-5	TRBD1	.	TGTGCCACTAAAGCCGACAGGGCCGGGGAAGAGACCCAGTACTTC	CATKADRAGEETQYF
TRBV12-3/TRBV12-4	TRBJ2-7	TRBD1	few	TGTGCCAGCAGTCGGAACTCCGGGACAGGGTCCTACGAGCAGTACTTC	CASSRNSGTGSYEQYF
TRBV12-3/TRBV12-4	TRBJ2-4	.	.	TGTGCCAGCAGTTCCCCGGGTACCACCCTAGCCAAAAACATTCAGTACTTC	CASSSPGTTLAKNIQYF
TRBV6-2/TRBV6-3	TRBJ2-7	TRBD2	few	TGTGCCAGCAGTTACGCTGGTTGGCCAAGCGGGAGAACCTACGAGCAGTACTTC	CASSYAGWPSGRTYEQYF
TRBV12-3/TRBV12-4	TRBJ2-5	.	many	TGTGCCAGCAGACTAGGGGGGGCGATGACTTTTATAGAGACCCAGTACTTC	CASRLGGAMTFIETQYF
TRBV7-8	TRBJ2-3	TRBD1	.	TGTGCCAGCAGCTCCCCCCGGACAGGGGGTCCTTCCACAGATACGCAGTATTTT	CASSSPRTGGPSTDTQYF
TRBV11-1	TRBJ2-6	TRBD1	.	TGTGCCAGCAGCTTCTCCCGGACAGGGCTTAGCTCTGGGGCCAACGTCCTGACTTTC	CASSFSRTGLSSGANVLTF
TRBV3-1	TRBJ2-1	.	many	TGTGCCAGCAGCCAAGGGGACTCCTACAATGAGCAGTTCTTC	CASSQGDSYNEQFF
TRBV7-2	TRBJ2-7	.	.	TGTGCCAGCAGCCCATGGACAGCGTCAGCGAGGGAGAAGCAGTACTTC	CASSPWTASAREKQYF
TRBV29-1	TRBJ2-3	.	.	TGCAGCGTTGAACGAGGACTTAAACTTAGCACAGATACGCAGTATTTT	CSVERGLKLSTDTQYF
TRBV20-1	TRBJ2-5	.	.	TGCAGTGCTACCCCGAGAGCTACTAGGGACCCCCACTCTACTTCCCAAGAGACCCAGTACTTC	CSATPRATRDPHSTSQETQYF
TRBV3-1	TRBJ1-5	.	.	TGTGCCAGCAGCCAAGGGACAGCCCATCAGCCCCAGCATTTT	CASSQGTAHQPQHF
TRBV24-1	TRBJ2-5	.	many	TGTGCCACCAGTGAAGGGGAGACCCAGTACTTC	CATSEGETQYF
TRBV28	TRBJ2-7	.	.	TGTGCCAGCATGGAGCACCCGTGGACAGCTAACTACGAGCAGTACTTC	CASMEHPWTANYEQYF
TRBV11-1	TRBJ2-4	.	.	TGTGCCAGCAGTGTACTGGACACCCGGCCGGAGACCAAAAACATTCAGTACTTC	CASSVLDTRPETKNIQYF
TRBV7-2	TRBJ2-7	.	.	TGTGCCAGCAGCCCCCAGTGGGATCTTTACGAGCAGTACTTC	CASSPQWDLYEQYF
TRBV20-1	TRBJ2-7	.	.	TGCAGTGCTAGAGAACCCTCCCAACCGTACGAGCAGTACTTC	CSAREPSQPYEQYF